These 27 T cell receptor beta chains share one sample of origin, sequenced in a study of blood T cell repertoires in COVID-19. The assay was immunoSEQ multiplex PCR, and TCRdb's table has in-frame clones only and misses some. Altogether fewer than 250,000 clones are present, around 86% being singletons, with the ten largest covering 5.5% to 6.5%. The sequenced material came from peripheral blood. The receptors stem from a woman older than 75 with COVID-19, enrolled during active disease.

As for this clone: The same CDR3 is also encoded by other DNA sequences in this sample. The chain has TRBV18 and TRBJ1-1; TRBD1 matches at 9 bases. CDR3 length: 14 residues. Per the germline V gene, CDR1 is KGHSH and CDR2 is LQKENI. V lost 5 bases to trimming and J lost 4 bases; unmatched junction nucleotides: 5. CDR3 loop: CASSSGTGSTEAFF. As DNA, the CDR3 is TGTGCCAGCTCATCCGGGACAGGGTCCACTGAAGCTTTCTTT.

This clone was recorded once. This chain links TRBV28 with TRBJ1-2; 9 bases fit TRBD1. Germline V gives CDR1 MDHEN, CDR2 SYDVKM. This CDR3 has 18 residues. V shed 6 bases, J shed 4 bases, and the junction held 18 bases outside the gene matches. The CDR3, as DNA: TGTGCCAGCAGCGCCACCTCGGGACAGGGCGCGGAGGGCTATGGCTACACCTTC. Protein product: CASSATSGQGAEGYGYTF.

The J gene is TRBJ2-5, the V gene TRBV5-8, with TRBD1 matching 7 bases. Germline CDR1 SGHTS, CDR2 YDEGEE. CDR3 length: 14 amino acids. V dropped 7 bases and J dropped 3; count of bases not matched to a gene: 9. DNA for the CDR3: TGTGCCAGCGGCCCCCGGGACAGAAAAGAGACCCAGTACTTC. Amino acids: CASGPRDRKETQYF. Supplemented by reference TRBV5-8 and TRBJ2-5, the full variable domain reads EAGVTQSPTHLIKTRGQQATLRCSPISGHTSVYWYQQALGLGLQFLLWYDEGEERNRGNFPPRFSGRQFPNYSSELNVNALELEDSALYLCASGPRDRKETQYFGPGTRLLVL.

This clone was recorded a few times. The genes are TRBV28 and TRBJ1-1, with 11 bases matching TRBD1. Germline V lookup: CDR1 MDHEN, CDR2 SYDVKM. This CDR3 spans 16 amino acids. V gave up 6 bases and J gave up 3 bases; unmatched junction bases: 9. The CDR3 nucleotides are TGTGCCAGCAGGGGAGGGACAGGGGGTTGGTACACTGAAGCTTTCTTT. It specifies CASRGGTGGWYTEAFF.

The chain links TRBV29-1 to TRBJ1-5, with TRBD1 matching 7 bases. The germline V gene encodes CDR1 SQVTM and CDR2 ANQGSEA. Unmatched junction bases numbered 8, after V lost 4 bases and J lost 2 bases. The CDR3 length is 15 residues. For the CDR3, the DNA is TGCAGCGTTGTCCTACAGGGGATCGGCAATCAGCCCCAGCATTTT. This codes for CSVVLQGIGNQPQHF.

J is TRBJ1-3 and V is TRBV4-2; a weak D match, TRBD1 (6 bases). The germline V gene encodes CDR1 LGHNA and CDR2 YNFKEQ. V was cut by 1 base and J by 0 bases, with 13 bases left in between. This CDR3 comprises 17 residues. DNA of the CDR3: TGTGCCAGCAGCCAAGGGAGGGGGGGGACCTCTGGAAACACCATATATTTT. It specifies CASSQGRGGTSGNTIYF.

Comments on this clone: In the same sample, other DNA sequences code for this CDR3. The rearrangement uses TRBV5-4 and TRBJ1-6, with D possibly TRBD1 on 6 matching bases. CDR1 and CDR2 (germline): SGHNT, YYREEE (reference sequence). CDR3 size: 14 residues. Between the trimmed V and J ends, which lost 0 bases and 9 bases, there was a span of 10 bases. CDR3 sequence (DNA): TGTGCCAGCAGCTTGGGGCAGGGGAGTTCACCCCTCCACTTT. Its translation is CASSLGQGSSPLHF.

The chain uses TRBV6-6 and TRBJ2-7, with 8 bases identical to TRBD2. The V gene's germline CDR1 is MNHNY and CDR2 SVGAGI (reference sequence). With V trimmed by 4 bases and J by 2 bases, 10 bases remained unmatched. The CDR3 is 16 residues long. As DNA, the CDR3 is TGTGCCAGCAGTTCCGTTCGGGGGGGTACCACCTACGAGCAGTACTTC. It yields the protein CASSSVRGGTTYEQYF.

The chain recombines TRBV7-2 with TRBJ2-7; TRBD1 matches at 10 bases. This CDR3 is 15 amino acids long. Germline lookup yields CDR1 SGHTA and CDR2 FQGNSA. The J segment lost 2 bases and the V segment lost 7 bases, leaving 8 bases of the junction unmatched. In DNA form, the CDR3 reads TGTGCCAGCACCTACTCCGGGACAGGGGCCTACGAGCAGTACTTC. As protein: CASTYSGTGAYEQYF.

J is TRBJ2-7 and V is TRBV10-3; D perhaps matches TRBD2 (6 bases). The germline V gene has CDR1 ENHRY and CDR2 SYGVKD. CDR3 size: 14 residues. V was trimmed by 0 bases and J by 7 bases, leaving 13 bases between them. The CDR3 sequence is CAISESAGGREQYF. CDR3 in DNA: TGTGCCATCAGTGAGTCCGCCGGGGGTCGAGAGCAGTACTTC.

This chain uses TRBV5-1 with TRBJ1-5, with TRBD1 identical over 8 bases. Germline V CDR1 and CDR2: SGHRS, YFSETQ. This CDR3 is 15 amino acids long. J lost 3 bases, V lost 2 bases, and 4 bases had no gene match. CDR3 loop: CASSLQGDHNQPQHF. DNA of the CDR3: TGCGCCAGCAGCTTACAGGGGGACCACAATCAGCCCCAGCATTTT.

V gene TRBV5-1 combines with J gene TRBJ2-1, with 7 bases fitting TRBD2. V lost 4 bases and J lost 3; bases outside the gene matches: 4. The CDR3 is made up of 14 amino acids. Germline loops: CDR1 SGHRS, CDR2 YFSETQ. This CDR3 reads CASSIAGDYNEQFF. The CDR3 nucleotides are TGCGCCAGCAGCATCGCGGGGGACTACAATGAGCAGTTCTTC.

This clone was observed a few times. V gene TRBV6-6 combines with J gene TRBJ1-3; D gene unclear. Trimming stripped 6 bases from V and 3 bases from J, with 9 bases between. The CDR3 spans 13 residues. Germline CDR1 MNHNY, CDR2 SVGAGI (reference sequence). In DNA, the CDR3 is TGTGCCAGCAGCCCCCTAGGTGGAAACACCATATATTTT. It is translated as CASSPLGGNTIYF.

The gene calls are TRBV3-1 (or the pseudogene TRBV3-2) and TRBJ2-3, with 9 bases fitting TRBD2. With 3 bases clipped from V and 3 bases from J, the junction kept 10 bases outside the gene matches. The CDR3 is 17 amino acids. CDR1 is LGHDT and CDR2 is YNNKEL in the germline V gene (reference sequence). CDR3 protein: CASSQDVSGGGTDTQYF. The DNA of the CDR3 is TGTGCCAGCAGCCAGGACGTTAGCGGGGGAGGGACAGATACGCAGTATTTT.

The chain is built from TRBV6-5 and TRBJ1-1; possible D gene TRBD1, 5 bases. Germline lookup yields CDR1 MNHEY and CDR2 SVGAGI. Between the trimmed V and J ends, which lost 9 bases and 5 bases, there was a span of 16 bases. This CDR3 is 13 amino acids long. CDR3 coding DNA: TGTGCCAGTAGGGGCAGGGCGTCTACTGAAGCTTTCTTT. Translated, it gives CASRGRASTEAFF.

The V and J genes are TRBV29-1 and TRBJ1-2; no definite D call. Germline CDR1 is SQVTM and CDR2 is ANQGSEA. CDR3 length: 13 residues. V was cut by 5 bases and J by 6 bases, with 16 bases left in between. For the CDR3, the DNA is TGCAGCGTTCACCTAGCCCGATGGGATGGCTACACCTTC. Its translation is CSVHLARWDGYTF.

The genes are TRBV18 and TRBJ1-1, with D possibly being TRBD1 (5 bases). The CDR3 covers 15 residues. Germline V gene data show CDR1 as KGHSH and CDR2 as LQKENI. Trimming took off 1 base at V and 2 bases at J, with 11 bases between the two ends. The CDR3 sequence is CASSPRAGDNTEAFF. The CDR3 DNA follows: TGTGCCAGCTCACCACGAGCGGGGGATAACACTGAAGCTTTCTTT.

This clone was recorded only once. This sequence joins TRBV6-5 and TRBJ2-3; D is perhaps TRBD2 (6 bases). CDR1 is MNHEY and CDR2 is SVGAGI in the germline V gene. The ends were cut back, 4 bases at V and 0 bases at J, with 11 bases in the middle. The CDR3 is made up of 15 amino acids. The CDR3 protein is CASSFGGLSTDTQYF. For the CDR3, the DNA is TGTGCCAGCAGTTTCGGGGGTTTAAGCACAGATACGCAGTATTTT.

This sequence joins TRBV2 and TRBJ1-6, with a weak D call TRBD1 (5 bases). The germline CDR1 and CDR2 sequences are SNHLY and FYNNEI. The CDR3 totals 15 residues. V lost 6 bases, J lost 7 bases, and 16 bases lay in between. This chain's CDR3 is CASSGEAGGNSPLHF. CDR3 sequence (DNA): TGTGCCAGCAGCGGGGAGGCGGGGGGAAATTCACCCCTCCACTTT.

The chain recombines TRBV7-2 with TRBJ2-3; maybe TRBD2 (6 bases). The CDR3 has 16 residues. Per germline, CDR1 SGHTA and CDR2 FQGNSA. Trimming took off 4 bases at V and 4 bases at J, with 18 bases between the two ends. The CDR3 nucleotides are TGTGCCAGCAGCTCGTCCTTGCGCGGGGTGGCAGATACGCAGTATTTT. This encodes CASSSSLRGVADTQYF.

CDR3 amino acids: CASSTFSGPTYNEQFF. CDR3 coding DNA: TGTGCCAGCAGCACTTTCAGCGGGCCGACCTACAATGAGCAGTTCTTC. The chain carries TRBV5-6 and TRBJ2-1, with D perhaps TRBD2 (6 bases). There are 16 residues in the CDR3. Trimming removed 4 bases at V and 2 bases at J, with 16 bases between. Germline CDR1 and CDR2: SGHDT and YYEEEE.

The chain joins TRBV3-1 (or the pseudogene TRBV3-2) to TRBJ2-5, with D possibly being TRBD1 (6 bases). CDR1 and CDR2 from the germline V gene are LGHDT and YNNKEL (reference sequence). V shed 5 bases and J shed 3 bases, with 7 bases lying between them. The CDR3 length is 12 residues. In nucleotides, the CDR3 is TGTGCCAGCAGCTACAGGGAAGAGACCCAGTACTTC. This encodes CASSYREETQYF.

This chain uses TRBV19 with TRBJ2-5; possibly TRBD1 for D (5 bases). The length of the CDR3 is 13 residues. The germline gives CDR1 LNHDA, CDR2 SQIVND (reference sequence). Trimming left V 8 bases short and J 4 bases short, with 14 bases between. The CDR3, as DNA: TGTGCCAGTGAGGAGTGGGGCTCAGAGACCCAGTACTTC. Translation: CASEEWGSETQYF.

The DNA for the CDR3 is TGTGCCATCACCCAAACAGGGAAGGGAACAGATACGCAGTATTTT. Translating it yields CAITQTGKGTDTQYF. V and J are TRBV10-3 and TRBJ2-3, with D perhaps TRBD1 (6 bases). The germline gives CDR1 ENHRY, CDR2 SYGVKD. CDR3 length equals 15 residues. V was trimmed by 7 bases and J by 3 bases, leaving 17 bases between them.

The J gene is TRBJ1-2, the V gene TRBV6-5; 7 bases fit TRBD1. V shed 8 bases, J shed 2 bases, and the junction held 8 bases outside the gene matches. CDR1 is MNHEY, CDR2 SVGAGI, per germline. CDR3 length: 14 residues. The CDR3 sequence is CASRQGGRNYGYTF. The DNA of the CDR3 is TGTGCCAGCCGACAGGGTGGCAGGAACTATGGCTACACCTTC.

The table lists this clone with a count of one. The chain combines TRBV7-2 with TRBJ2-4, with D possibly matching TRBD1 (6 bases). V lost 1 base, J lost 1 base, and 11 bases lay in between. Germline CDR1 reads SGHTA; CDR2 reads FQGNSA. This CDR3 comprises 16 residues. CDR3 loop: CASSLVAGAAKNIQYF. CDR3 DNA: TGTGCCAGCAGCTTAGTGGCAGGGGCCGCCAAAAACATTCAGTACTTC.

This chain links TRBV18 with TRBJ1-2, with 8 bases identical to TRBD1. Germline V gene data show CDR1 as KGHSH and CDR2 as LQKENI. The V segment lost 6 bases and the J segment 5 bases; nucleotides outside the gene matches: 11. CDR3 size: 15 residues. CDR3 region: CASSRGQGKEYGYTF. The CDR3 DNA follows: TGTGCCAGCTCTCGAGGACAGGGAAAGGAGTATGGCTACACCTTC.